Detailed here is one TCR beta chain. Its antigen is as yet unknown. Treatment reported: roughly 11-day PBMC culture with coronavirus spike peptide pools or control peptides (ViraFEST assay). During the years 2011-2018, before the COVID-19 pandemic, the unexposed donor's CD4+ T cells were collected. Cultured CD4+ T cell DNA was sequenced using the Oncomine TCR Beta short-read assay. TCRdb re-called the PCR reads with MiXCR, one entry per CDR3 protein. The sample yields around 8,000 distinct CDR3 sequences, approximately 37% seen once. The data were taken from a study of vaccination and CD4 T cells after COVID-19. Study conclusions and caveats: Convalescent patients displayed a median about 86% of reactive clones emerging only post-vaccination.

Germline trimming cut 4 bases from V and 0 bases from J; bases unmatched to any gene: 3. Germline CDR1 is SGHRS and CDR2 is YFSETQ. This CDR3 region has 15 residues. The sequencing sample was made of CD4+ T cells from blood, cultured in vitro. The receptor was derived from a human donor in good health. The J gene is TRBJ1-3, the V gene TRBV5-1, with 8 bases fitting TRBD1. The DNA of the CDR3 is TGCGCCAGCAGCCGACAGGGGTCCTCTGGAAACACCATATATTTT. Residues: CASSRQGSSGNTIYF. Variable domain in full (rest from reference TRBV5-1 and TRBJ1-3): KAGVTQTPRYLIKTRGQQVTLSCSPISGHRSVSWYQQTPGQGLQFLFEYFSETQRNKGNFPGRFSGRQFSNSRSEMNVSTLELGDSALYLCASSRQGSSGNTIYFGEGSWLTVV.